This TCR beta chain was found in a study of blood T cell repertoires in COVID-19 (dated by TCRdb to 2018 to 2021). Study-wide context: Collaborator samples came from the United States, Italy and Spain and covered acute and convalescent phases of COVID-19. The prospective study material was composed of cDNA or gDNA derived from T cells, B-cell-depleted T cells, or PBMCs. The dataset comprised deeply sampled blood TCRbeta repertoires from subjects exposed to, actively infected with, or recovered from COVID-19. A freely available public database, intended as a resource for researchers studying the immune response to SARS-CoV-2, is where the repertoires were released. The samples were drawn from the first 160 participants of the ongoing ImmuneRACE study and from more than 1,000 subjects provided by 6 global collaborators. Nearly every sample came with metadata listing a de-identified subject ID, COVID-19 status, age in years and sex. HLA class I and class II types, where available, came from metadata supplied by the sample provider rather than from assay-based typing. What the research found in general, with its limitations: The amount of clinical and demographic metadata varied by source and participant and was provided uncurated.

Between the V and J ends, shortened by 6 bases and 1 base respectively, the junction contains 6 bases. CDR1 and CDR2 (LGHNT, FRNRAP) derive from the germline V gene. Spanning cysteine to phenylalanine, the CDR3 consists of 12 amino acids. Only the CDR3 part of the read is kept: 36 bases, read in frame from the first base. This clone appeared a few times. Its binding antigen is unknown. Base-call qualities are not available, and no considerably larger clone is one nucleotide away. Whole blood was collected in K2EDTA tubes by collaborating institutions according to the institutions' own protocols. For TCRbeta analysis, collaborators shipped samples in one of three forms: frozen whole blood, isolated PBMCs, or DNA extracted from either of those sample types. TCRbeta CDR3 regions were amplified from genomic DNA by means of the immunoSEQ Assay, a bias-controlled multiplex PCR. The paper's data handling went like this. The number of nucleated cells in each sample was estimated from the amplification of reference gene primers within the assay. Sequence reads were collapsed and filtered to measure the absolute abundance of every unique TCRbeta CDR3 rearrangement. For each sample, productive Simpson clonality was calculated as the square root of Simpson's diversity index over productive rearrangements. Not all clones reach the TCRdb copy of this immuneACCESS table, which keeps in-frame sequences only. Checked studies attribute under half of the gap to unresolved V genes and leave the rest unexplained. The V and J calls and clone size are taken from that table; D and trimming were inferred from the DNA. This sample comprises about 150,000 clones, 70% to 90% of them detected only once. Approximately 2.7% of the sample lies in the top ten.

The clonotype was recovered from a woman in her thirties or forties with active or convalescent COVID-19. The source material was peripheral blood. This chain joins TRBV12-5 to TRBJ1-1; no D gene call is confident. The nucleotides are TGTGCTAGTGGCCCCCAGAACACTGAAGCTTTCTTT. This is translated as CASGPQNTEAFF.